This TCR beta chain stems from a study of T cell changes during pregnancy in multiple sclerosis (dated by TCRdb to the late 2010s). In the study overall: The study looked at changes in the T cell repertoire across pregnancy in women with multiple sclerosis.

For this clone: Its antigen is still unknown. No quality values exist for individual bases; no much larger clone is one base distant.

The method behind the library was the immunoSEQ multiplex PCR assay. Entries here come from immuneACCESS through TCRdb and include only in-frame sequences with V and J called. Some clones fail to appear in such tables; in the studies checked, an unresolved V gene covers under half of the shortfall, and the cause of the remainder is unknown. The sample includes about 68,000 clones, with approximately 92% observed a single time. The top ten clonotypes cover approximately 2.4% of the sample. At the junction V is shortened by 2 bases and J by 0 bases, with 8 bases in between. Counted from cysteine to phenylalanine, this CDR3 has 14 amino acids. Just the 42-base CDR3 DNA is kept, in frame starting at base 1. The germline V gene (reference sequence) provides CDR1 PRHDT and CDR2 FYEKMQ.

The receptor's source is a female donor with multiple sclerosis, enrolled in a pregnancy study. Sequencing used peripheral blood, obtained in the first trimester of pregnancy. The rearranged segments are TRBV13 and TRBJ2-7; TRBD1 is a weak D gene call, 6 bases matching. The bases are TGTGCCAGCAGCTTACACAGGGCCTCCTACGAGCAGTACTTC. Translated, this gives CASSLHRASYEQYF.